This entry features one TCR beta chain sequence. The sample belongs to a study of blood T cell repertoires in COVID-19. Background on the study: COVID-19 samples from acute and convalescent phases originated in the United States, Italy and Spain. T cells, B-cell-depleted T cells, or PBMCs provided the cDNA or gDNA that served as material.

Under the authors' procedure: Estimation of nucleated cell counts relied on the amplification of reference gene primers. The table came from immunoSEQ multiplex PCR; TCRdb's copy has only in-frame clones and leaves some out. That table furnishes V, J and clone size, whereas the DNA furnished D and trimming. There are about 71,000 clones in the sample; approximately 92% occur only once, and around 0.8% lies in the top ten. With 5 bases removed from V and 1 base from J, the gap between germline ends came to 11 bases. Germline V gene lookup returns CDR1 SNHLY and CDR2 FYNNEI. There are 15 residues in the CDR3.

Sequenced sample: peripheral blood. The receptor was isolated from a woman older than 75 with acute or convalescent COVID-19. This chain links TRBV2 with TRBJ1-4, with D perhaps matching TRBD1 (6 bases). The CDR3 sequence: CASSINRVTNEKLFF. In nucleotides, the CDR3 is TGTGCCAGCAGTATTAACAGGGTAACTAATGAAAAACTGTTTTTT.